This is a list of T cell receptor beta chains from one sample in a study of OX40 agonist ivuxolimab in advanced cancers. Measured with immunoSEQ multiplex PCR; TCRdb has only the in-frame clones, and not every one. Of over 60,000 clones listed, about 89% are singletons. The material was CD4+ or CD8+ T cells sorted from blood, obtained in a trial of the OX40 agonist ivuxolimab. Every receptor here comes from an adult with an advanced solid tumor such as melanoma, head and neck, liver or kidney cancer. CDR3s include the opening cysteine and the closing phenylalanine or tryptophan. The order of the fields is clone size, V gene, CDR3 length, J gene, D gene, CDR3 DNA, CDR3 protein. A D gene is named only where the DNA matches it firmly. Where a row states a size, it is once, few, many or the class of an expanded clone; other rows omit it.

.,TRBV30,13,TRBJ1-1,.,TGTGCCTGGACAACAGGGTTGGACACTGAAGCTTTCTTT,CAWTTGLDTEAFF
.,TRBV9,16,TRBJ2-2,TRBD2,TGTGCCAGCAGCGTAGTGGGGGGGATGAACACCGGGGAGCTGTTTTTT,CASSVVGGMNTGELFF
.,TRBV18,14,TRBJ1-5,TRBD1,TGTGCCAGCTCAGGACAGGGACTGGATCAGCCCCAGCATTTT,CASSGQGLDQPQHF
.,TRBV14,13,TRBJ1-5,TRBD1,TGTGCCAGCAGCCATGACAGGGGCCAGCCCCAGCATTTT,CASSHDRGQPQHF
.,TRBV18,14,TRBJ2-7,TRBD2,TGTGCCAGCTCACCGGGACTAGCGGGCGGCGAGCAGTACTTC,CASSPGLAGGEQYF
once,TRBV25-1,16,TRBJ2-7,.,TGTGCCAGCAGTGAATTAGGAGGGAGGCTAGGAAACGAGCAGTACTTC,CASSELGGRLGNEQYF
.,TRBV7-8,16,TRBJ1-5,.,TGTGCCAGCAGCTTAGCGCGACCGTCCCAGGGGAAGCCCCAGCATTTT,CASSLARPSQGKPQHF
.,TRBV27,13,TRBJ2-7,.,TGTGCCAGCAGTTTATCGTGGGGGGTCGAGCAGTACTTC,CASSLSWGVEQYF
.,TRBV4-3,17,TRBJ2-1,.,TGCGCCAGCAGCCAATATAGCGTGGGAGAAGGTGTCCATGAGCAGTTCTTC,CASSQYSVGEGVHEQFF
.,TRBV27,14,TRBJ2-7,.,TGTGTCAGCAGTTTATCCCGTGCGGGGTTCGAGCAGTACTTC,CVSSLSRAGFEQYF
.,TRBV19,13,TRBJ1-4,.,TGTGCCAGTAGAGGCGGGACATATGAAAAACTGTTTTTT,CASRGGTYEKLFF
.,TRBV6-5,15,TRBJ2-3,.,TGTGCCAGCAGTTCGCACCTAGGTGACACAGATACGCAGTATTTT,CASSSHLGDTDTQYF
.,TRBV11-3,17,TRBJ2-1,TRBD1,TGTGCCAGCAGCTTAGGCGTGGACAGGGGTTTCTACAATGAGCAGTTCTTC,CASSLGVDRGFYNEQFF
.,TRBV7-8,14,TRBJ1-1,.,TGTGCCAGCAGCTTACCCGGGGGCGGCACTGAAGCTTTCTTT,CASSLPGGGTEAFF
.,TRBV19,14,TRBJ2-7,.,TGTGCCAGTAGTATCGGGCAGGGGAGGGTCGAGCAGTACTTC,CASSIGQGRVEQYF
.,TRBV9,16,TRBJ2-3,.,TGTGCCAGCAGCGTAGACTCTGGGATCTTCACAGATACGCAGTATTTT,CASSVDSGIFTDTQYF
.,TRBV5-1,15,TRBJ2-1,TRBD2,TGCGCCAGCAGCTCCCTGGCGGGGGTGTCGAATGAGCAGTTCTTC,CASSSLAGVSNEQFF
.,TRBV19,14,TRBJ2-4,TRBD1,TGTGCCAGTAGCCTAACAGGGGGCAGGAACATTCAGTACTTC,CASSLTGGRNIQYF
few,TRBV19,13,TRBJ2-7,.,TGTGCCAGTAGTATACAGACTAACTACGAGCAGTACTTC,CASSIQTNYEQYF
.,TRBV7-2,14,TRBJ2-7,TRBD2,TGTGCCAGCAGTCGGGACTATAGCTCCTACGAGCAGTACTTC,CASSRDYSSYEQYF
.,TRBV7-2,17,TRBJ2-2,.,TGTGCCAGCAGCTCAGCCAAGGGGGTCGGGGGCACCGGGGAGCTGTTTTTT,CASSSAKGVGGTGELFF
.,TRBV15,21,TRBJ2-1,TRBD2,TGTGCCACCAGCAGAGATGGCGGGAGGCTAGCGGAGATCCTTAGCTACAATGAGCAGTTCTTC,CATSRDGGRLAEILSYNEQFF
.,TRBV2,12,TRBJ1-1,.,TGTGCCGGTAAACAGGGCGGGACTGAAGCTTTCTTT,CAGKQGGTEAFF
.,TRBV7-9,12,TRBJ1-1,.,TGTGCCAGCAACGAGGTGAACACTGAAGCTTTCTTT,CASNEVNTEAFF
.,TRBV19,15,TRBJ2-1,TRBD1,TGTGCCAGTAATGTGGGACAGGGGTCCTACAATGAGCAGTTCTTC,CASNVGQGSYNEQFF
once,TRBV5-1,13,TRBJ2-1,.,TGCGCCAGCAGCCCTGGACGGTACAATGAGCAGTTCTTC,CASSPGRYNEQFF
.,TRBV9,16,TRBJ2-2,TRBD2,TGTGCCAGCAGCGTACAAGCGGGAGGTGGGACCGGGGAGCTGTTTTTT,CASSVQAGGGTGELFF
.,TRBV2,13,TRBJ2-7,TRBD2,TGTGCCAGCAGTGGGGGGGGGTTCTACGAGCAGTACTTC,CASSGGGFYEQYF
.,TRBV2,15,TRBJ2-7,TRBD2,TGTGCCAGCAGTGAAGTTGCTAGCGGGATGGACGAGCAGTACTTC,CASSEVASGMDEQYF
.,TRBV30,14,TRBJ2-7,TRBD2,TGTGCCTGGAGTTCTGGCGGGAGGGCCGGCGAGCAGTACTTC,CAWSSGGRAGEQYF
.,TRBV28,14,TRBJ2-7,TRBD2,TGTGCCAGCAGCCGCCTTGGGGCGGGGGGCGAGCAGTACTTC,CASSRLGAGGEQYF
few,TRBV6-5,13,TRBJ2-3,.,TGTGCCAGCAAAAATGAGGCCACAGATACGCAGTATTTT,CASKNEATDTQYF
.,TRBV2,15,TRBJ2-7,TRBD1,TGTGCCAGCAGTGCGGGACAGGGGGTGATCTACGAGCAGTACTTC,CASSAGQGVIYEQYF